This TCR beta chain comes out of a study of blood T cell repertoires in COVID-19. The CDR3 is 14 amino acids. Germline-derived CDR1 and CDR2 are SQVTM and ANQGSEA. V lost 5 bases, J lost 0 bases, and 11 bases lay in between. Method: immunoSEQ multiplex PCR; TCRdb's copy keeps in-frame clones and lacks some. The top ten clones hold roughly 1.9% of a sample with 430,000 or so clones, 88% of them seen once. Input material: PBMCs or T cells enriched from blood (not recorded which). The chain carries TRBV29-1 and TRBJ2-1; perhaps TRBD2 as D (5 bases). This receptor was identified in a woman aged 40 to 50 who had recovered from COVID-19. In nucleotides, the CDR3 is TGCAGCGTTACCAAGCGGAGCTCCTACAATGAGCAGTTCTTC. Its protein is CSVTKRSSYNEQFF.